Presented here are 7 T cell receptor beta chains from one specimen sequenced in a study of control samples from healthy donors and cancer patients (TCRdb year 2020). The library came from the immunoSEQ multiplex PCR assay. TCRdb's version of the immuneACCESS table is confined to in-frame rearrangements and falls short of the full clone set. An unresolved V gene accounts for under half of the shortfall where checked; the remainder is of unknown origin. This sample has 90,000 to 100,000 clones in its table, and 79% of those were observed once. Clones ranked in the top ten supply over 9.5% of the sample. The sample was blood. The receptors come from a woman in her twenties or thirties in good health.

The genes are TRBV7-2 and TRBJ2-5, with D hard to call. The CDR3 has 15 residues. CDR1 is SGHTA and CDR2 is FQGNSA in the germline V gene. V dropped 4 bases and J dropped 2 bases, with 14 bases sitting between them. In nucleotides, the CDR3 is TGTGCCAGCAGCTCAGGACGGCTGGCACAAGAGACCCAGTACTTC. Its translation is CASSSGRLAQETQYF.

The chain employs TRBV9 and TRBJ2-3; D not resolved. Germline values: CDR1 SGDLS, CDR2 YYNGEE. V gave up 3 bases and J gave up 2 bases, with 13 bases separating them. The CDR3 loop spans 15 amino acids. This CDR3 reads CASSATPSSTDTQYF. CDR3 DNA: TGTGCCAGCAGCGCGACTCCGTCCTCCACAGATACGCAGTATTTT.

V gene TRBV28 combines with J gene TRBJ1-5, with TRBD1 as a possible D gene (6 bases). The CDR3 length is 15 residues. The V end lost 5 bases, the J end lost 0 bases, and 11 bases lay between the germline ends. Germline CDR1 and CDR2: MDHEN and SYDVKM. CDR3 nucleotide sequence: TGTGCCAGCAGTCGCAGGGGCTATAGCAATCAGCCCCAGCATTTT. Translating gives CASSRRGYSNQPQHF.

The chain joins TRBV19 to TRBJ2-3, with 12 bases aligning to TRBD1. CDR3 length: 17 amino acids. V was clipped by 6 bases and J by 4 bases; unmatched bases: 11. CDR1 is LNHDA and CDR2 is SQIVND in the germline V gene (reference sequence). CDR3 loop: CASSLGQGALKSDTQYF. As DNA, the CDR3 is TGTGCCAGTAGCCTGGGACAGGGGGCGCTGAAGTCAGATACGCAGTATTTT.

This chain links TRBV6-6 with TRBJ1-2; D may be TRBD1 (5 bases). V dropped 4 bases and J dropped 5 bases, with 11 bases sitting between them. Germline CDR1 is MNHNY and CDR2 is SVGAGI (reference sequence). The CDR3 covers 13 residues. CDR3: CASSSPGRYGYTF. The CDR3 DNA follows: TGTGCCAGCAGTTCGCCGGGACGGTATGGCTACACCTTC.

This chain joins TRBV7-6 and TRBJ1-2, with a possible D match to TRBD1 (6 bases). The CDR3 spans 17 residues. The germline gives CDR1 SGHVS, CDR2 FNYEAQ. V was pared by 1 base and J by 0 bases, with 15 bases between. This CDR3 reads CASSLDPDSAANYGYTF. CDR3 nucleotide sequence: TGTGCCAGCAGCTTAGACCCGGACAGTGCAGCTAACTATGGCTACACCTTC.

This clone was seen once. The CDR3: CASSFPTDTQYF. The CDR3 nucleotides are TGCGCCAGCAGCTTCCCGACAGATACGCAGTATTTT. V usage is TRBV5-1 and J usage is TRBJ2-3, with D hard to call. The V gene lost 2 bases and the J gene lost 3 bases, with 4 bases spanning the gap. The V gene's germline CDR1 is SGHRS and CDR2 YFSETQ. CDR3 size: 12 residues. The entire variable domain, with the rest obtained from reference TRBV5-1 and TRBJ2-3, is as follows: KAGVTQTPRYLIKTRGQQVTLSCSPISGHRSVSWYQQTPGQGLQFLFEYFSETQRNKGNFPGRFSGRQFSNSRSEMNVSTLELGDSALYLCASSFPTDTQYFGPGTRLTVL.